The TCR beta chain under discussion was sequenced for a study of CD8+ T cells in alopecia areata. Treatment reported: oral pan-JAK inhibitor, 5-10 mg twice daily. A note on this clone: Its antigen is unknown.

In each case, RNA was isolated and then reverse transcribed into cDNA as the sequencing template. TCRdb keeps only in-frame clones here, not all; method: immunoSEQ multiplex PCR. Seen here are 130,000 or so clones, approximately 60% observed once, and the top ten hold 5.7%. Study-wide results and caveats: Scalp specimens additionally yield sequences from normal skin's resident alphabeta T cells.

This CDR3 region has 15 residues. Germline assignment: CDR1 SEHNR and CDR2 FQNEAQ (reference sequence). Between the trimmed V and J ends, which lost 5 bases and 3 bases, there was a span of 14 bases. This clonotype was sampled from a human donor with alopecia areata. The specimen was CD4+ T cells sorted from blood, collected at week 4, from a patient treated with tofacitinib. The chain links TRBV7-9 to TRBJ1-5, with D possibly TRBD1 on 5 matching bases. CDR3 protein: CASSPNGGFNQPQHF. The CDR3 DNA reads TGTGCCAGCAGCCCTAACGGGGGATTCAATCAGCCCCAGCATTTT.